This TCR beta chain was identified during a study of T cells in tumors and immune-related adverse events. Libraries were prepared by immunoSEQ multiplex PCR; TCRdb keeps only in-frame clonotypes and omits some of them. Of fewer than 25,000 clones listed, 75% to 95% were seen once; the top ten hold 1.3%. This sequence originates from a female donor with metastatic renal cell carcinoma. This specimen consisted of lymph node tissue, obtained from a patient treated with anti-PD-1 therapy.

This CDR3 is CASSRDRNTGELFF. The CDR3 bases are TGTGCCAGCAGTAGGGACAGGAACACCGGGGAGCTGTTTTTT. The chain recombines TRBV2 with TRBJ2-2, with 7 positions matching TRBD1. CDR3 length: 14 residues. The trim removed 5 bases at V and 1 base at J, leaving 1 base unmatched. Germline CDR1 reads SNHLY; CDR2 reads FYNNEI. Drawing the rest from reference TRBV2 and TRBJ2-2, the complete variable domain is EPEVTQTPSHQVTQMGQEVILRCVPISNHLYFYWYRQILGQKVEFLVSFYNNEISEKSEIFDDQFSVERPDGSNFTLKIRSTKLEDSAMYFCASSRDRNTGELFFGEGSRLTVL.